Reported below is one TCR beta chain. The antigen is unknown. Assay used: immunoSEQ multiplex PCR; TCRdb lists only in-frame clones, some missing. In the table there are about 58,000 clones, around 90% of which are singletons. The sample belongs to a study of cytomegalovirus exposure and HLA in healthy donors. Study-level points and caveats: A few CMV-associated chains proved CMV antigen-specific in vitro.

The donors belonged to the 120-subject validation cohort, separate from the roughly 650-subject first cohort. The CDR3 contains 12 residues. Germline lookup yields CDR1 MDHEN and CDR2 SYDVKM. V shed 9 bases and J shed 4 bases, with 13 bases lying between them. The chain is built from TRBV28 and TRBJ2-7; D possibly corresponds to TRBD2 (6 bases). This clonotype originated in a man between 18 and 29 years old in good health and CMV-seronegative. The sequencing input was PBMCs. Written as DNA, the CDR3 is TGTGCCAGTAGGTCTAGCGTATACGAGCAGTACTTC. This sequence encodes CASRSSVYEQYF.